The present entry profiles one TCR beta chain with its context. The antigen is undetermined. A single base separates this from a much larger clone, so it may be a read error. Those with hyperthyroidism were 18 to 65 years old, newly diagnosed, and ill for under 2 months. The data derive from a study of T cells in Graves' hyperthyroidism and ophthalmopathy. General study results and limits: Most expanded thyroid clonotypes above 0.001 also appeared in blood.

There were TCR beta CDR3 regions amplified from RNA transcripts. The HTBI set primed first-round TCR CDR3 RT-PCR. TCRdb reanalysed the multiplex PCR reads using MiXCR and keeps one entry per CDR3 protein. The table records a few hundred thousand distinct CDR3 sequences, around 42% of them present only once. The CDR3 is 13 amino acids. Germline V gives CDR1 MNHNY, CDR2 SVGAGI (reference sequence). V gene TRBV6-6 combines with J gene TRBJ1-2, with no clear D. Sequenced: peripheral blood or thyroid tissue (not recorded which). This receptor was taken from a woman aged 18-29 years with Graves' hyperthyroidism. For the CDR3, the DNA is TGTGTCAACTTCAACCCTGGGCTTGCTGGCTACACCTTC. Protein product: CVNFNPGLAGYTF.